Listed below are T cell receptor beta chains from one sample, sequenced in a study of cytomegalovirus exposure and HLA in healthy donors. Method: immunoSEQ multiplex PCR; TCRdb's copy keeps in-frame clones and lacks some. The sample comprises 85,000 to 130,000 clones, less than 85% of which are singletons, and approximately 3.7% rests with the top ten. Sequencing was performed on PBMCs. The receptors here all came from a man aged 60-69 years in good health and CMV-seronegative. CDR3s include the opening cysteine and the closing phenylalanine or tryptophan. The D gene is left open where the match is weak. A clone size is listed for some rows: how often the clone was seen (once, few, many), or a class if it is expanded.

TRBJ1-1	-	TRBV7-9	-	CASSPDRGEAFF	TGTGCCAGCAGCCCGGACCGGGGAGAAGCTTTCTTT
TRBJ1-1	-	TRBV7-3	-	CASSSRKNTEAFF	TGTGCCAGCAGCTCGAGAAAGAACACTGAAGCTTTCTTT
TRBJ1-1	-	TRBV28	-	CASSVSVRSFF	TGTGCCAGCAGTGTTTCCGTCCGTAGCTTCTTT
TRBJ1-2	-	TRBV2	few	CASSPPRSFGYTF	TGTGCCAGCAGCCCCCCCCGGTCGTTTGGCTACACCTTC
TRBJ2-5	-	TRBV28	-	CASSHGTLETQYF	TGTGCCAGCAGCCACGGGACTCTGGAGACCCAGTACTTC
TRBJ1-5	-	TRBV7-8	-	CASSLVAEYSNQPQHF	TGTGCCAGCAGCTTAGTCGCGGAGTATAGCAATCAGCCCCAGCATTTT
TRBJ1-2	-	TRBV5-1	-	CASSFWEGGYGYTF	TGCGCCAGCAGCTTTTGGGAGGGCGGCTATGGCTACACCTTC
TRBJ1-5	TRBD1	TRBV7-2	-	CASSPGQGAAGKPQHF	TGTGCCAGCAGCCCTGGACAGGGGGCGGCTGGAAAGCCCCAGCATTTT
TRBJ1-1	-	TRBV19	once	CVSSMGARTEAFF	TGTGTCAGTAGTATGGGGGCAAGAACTGAAGCTTTCTTT
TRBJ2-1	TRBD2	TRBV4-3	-	CASSQGPSGPRSYNEQFF	TGCGCCAGCAGCCAAGGCCCTAGCGGGCCGCGCTCCTACAATGAGCAGTTCTTC
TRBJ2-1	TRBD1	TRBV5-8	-	CAYTGTGPNNEQFF	TGTGCCTACACCGGGACAGGGCCCAACAATGAGCAGTTCTTC
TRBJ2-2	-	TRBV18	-	CASSPPYQVDTGELFF	TGTGCCAGCTCACCACCGTACCAGGTCGACACCGGGGAGCTGTTTTTT
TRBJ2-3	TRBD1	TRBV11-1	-	CASSLRVRVPGQGADTQYF	TGTGCCAGCAGCTTAAGGGTTCGGGTACCGGGACAGGGGGCTGATACGCAGTATTTT
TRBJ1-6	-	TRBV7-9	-	CASSLMAGNSPLHF	TGTGCCAGCAGCTTAATGGCAGGGAATTCACCCCTCCACTTT
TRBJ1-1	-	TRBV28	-	CASSSRRSNTEAFF	TGTGCCAGCAGTTCGCGTCGGTCGAACACTGAAGCTTTCTTT
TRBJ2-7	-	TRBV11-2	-	CASSLVPGSYEQYF	TGTGCCAGCAGCTTAGTGCCAGGCTCCTACGAGCAGTACTTC
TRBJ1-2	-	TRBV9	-	CASSVPGAIGYGYTF	TGTGCCAGCAGCGTACCAGGGGCAATAGGCTATGGCTACACCTTC
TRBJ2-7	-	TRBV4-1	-	CASSQDPAGSSYEQYF	TGCGCCAGCAGCCAAGATCCCGCAGGATCCTCCTACGAGCAGTACTTC
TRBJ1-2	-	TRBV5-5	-	CASGQGFGYGYTF	TGTGCCAGCGGTCAGGGATTCGGCTATGGCTACACCTTC
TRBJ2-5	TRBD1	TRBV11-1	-	CASGRDRGRETQYF	TGTGCCAGCGGCCGGGACAGGGGGCGGGAGACCCAGTACTTC
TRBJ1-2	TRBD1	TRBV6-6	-	CASTYRGQDYGYTF	TGTGCCAGCACCTACAGGGGGCAGGACTATGGCTACACCTTC
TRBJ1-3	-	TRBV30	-	CAWGMGHSGNTIYF	TGTGCCTGGGGTATGGGGCACTCTGGAAACACCATATATTTT
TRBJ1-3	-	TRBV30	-	CAWSVSSGNTIYF	TGTGCCTGGAGTGTCTCCTCTGGAAACACCATATATTTT
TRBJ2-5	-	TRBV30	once	CACRDTPRETQYF	TGTGCCTGCCGGGACACCCCCCGAGAGACCCAGTACTTC
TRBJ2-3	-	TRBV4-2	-	CASSQRGEGGPTDTQYF	TGTGCCAGCAGCCAGAGGGGGGAGGGTGGCCCCACAGATACGCAGTATTTT
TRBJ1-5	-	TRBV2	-	CASNNRVDNQPQHF	TGTGCCAGCAACAACAGGGTGGACAATCAGCCCCAGCATTTT
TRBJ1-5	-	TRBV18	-	CASSPGANVDQPQHF	TGTGCCAGCTCACCAGGGGCTAACGTTGATCAGCCCCAGCATTTT
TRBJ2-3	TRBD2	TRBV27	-	CASRTTGGHTQYF	TGTGCCAGCAGAACCACGGGGGGGCATACGCAGTATTTT
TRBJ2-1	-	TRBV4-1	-	CASSQDRSRGTRYNEQFF	TGCGCCAGCAGCCAAGATAGGTCGCGGGGGACACGCTACAATGAGCAGTTCTTC
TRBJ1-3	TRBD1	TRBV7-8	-	CASSLPRGQGSGNTIYF	TGTGCCAGCAGCCTTCCGCGCGGACAGGGCTCCGGAAACACCATATATTTT
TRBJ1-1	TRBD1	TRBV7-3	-	CASSLGVGGGGYTEAFF	TGTGCCAGCAGCTTAGGTGTTGGTGGAGGGGGCTACACTGAAGCTTTCTTT
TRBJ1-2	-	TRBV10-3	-	CAISRQDADGYTF	TGTGCCATCAGTCGACAGGATGCCGATGGCTACACCTTC
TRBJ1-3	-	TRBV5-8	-	CASSLPGTGNTIYF	TGTGCCAGCAGCTTGCCGGGAACTGGAAACACCATATATTTT
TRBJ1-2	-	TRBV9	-	CASSPLGEGRHYGYTF	TGTGCCAGCAGCCCCCTAGGGGAGGGACGTCACTATGGCTACACCTTC
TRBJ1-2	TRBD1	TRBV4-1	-	CASSQPGQVFNGYTF	TGCGCCAGCAGCCAACCGGGACAGGTCTTTAATGGCTACACCTTC
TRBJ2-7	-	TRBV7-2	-	CASSPRLSTENWAEQYF	TGTGCCAGCAGCCCGCGCCTCTCGACAGAGAATTGGGCCGAGCAGTACTTC
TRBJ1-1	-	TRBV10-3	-	CAISEPASEAFF	TGTGCCATCAGTGAACCAGCGTCTGAAGCTTTCTTT
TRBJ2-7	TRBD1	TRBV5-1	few	CASSWTGDGLYEQYF	TGCGCCAGCAGCTGGACAGGGGACGGCCTCTACGAGCAGTACTTC
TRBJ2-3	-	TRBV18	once	CASSPWGADTQYF	TGTGCCAGCTCACCGTGGGGGGCAGATACGCAGTATTTT
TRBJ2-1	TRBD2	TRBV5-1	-	CASSLYAAGGEGEQFF	TGCGCCAGCAGCTTGTATGCAGCGGGGGGGGAAGGTGAGCAGTTCTTC
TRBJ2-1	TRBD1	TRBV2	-	CASSRWDSYNEQFF	TGTGCCAGCAGTCGATGGGACAGCTACAATGAGCAGTTCTTC
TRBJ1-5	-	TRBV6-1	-	CASSALPQPQHF	TGTGCCAGCAGTGCCCTCCCTCAGCCCCAGCATTTT
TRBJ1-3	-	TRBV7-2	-	CASSSSGRNTIYF	TGTGCCAGCAGCTCCTCAGGGAGAAACACCATATATTTT
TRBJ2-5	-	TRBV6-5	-	CASGGGLQETQYF	TGTGCCAGCGGAGGAGGGTTGCAAGAGACCCAGTACTTC
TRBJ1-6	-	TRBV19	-	CASSRRTPNSPLHF	TGTGCCAGTAGTAGACGGACACCAAATTCACCCCTCCACTTT
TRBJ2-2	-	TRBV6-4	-	CASSVQVDTGELFF	TGTGCCAGCAGTGTACAGGTGGACACCGGGGAGCTGTTTTTT
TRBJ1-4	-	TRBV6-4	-	CASSDVGGSGKLFF	TGTGCCAGCAGTGACGTAGGAGGGTCTGGGAAACTGTTTTTT
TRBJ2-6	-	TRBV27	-	CASSFDRLGGANVLTF	TGTGCCAGCAGTTTTGACAGATTGGGTGGGGCCAACGTCCTGACTTTC
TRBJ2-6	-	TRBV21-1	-	CASSKVNRGNSGANVLTF	TGTGCCAGCAGCAAAGTTAACAGGGGGAACTCTGGGGCCAACGTCCTGACTTTC
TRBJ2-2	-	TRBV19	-	CASSIEGHARGGELFF	TGTGCCAGTAGTATAGAGGGACACGCCCGGGGCGGGGAGCTGTTTTTT
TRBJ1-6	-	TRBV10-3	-	CAISEIQTPLHF	TGTGCCATCAGTGAGATCCAGACACCCCTCCACTTT
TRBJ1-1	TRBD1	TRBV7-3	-	CASSSGTANTEAFF	TGTGCCAGCAGCTCTGGGACAGCAAACACTGAAGCTTTCTTT
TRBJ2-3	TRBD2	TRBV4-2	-	CATLPGSGGADTQYF	TGTGCCACATTGCCGGGTAGCGGGGGGGCGGATACGCAGTATTTT